This T cell receptor (beta chain) was identified during a study of blood T cell repertoires in COVID-19. As for the study in general: From the United States, Italy and Spain came samples of acute and convalescent COVID-19.

Germline V CDR1 and CDR2: MGHRA, YSYEKL. CDR3 length: 10 residues. V gave up 5 bases and J gave up 8 bases, with 4 bases separating them. In the authors' workflow: The authors estimated nucleated cell counts from reference gene primer amplification. Clones were sequenced by immunoSEQ multiplex PCR, and TCRdb holds only the in-frame ones, with some missing. V and J calls and clone size are copied from that table; D and trimming were computed from the DNA. The repertoire holds about 340,000 clones, with roughly 90% as singletons. The TCR sequence derives from a woman aged 65 to 85 with COVID-19, enrolled during active disease. The sequenced sample was peripheral blood. This chain joins TRBV4-1 and TRBJ2-1, with unresolved D. This CDR3 reads CASSDYEQFF. CDR3 nucleotides: TGCGCCAGCAGCGACTATGAGCAGTTCTTC.